This T cell receptor beta chain comes out of a study of radiation and T cells in renal cell carcinoma. Time point: blood 2 weeks post-SBRT. Treatment of the sample: 15 Gy SBRT to primary tumor, nephrectomy 4 weeks later. Blood was sampled at baseline, 2 weeks and 4 weeks after SBRT. J lost 8 bases, V lost 6 bases, and 7 bases had no gene match. Germline V gene lookup returns CDR1 SGHRS and CDR2 YFSETQ. The CDR3 spans 14 residues. Here immunoSEQ multiplex PCR was the method, and the copy in TCRdb shows in-frame clones only, minus some. Found here are some 80,000 clones, around 85% of them singletons; the top ten hold 22%.

This clonotype was obtained from a woman aged 45-65 years with renal cell carcinoma. This specimen was blood, taken from a patient whose treatment included radiotherapy and nephrectomy. The chain uses TRBV5-1 and TRBJ1-6; TRBD1 matches at 8 bases. The CDR3 sequence: CASNAGGTDSPLHF. As DNA, the CDR3 is TGCGCCAGCAATGCAGGGGGCACGGATTCACCCCTCCACTTT.